There are many counts of the clone carrying this T cell receptor beta chain. Its antigen is still unknown. The sample comes from a study of T cells in Graves' hyperthyroidism and ophthalmopathy. About the research overall: Before treatment of any kind, peripheral blood was taken at initial diagnosis.

The study's findings and limits: Most thyroid clonotypes with frequency above 0.001 were detected in blood.

The CDR3 totals 17 residues. Trimming cost V 4 bases and J 0 bases; bases outside gene matches: 6. CDR1 and CDR2 from the germline V gene are LGHNA and YNFKEQ. RNA transcripts served as the template for amplifying TCR beta CDR3 regions. The TCR CDR3 first-round RT-PCR relied on the HTBI primer set. TCRdb passed the multiplex PCR reads through MiXCR, listing each CDR3 protein once. The top ten hold more than 15% of the sample, which has under 700,000 distinct CDR3 sequences, about a sixth seen once. Hyperthyroidism of Graves' type that showed no ophthalmopathy progression within 18 months was stable. The PBMCs studied were ones that came from roughly 9.1 ml fresh peripheral blood.

This sequence was found in a woman aged 18-29 years with Graves' hyperthyroidism. The chain is built from TRBV4-2 and TRBJ1-5, with 10 bases that match TRBD1. Sequenced: blood. In nucleotides, the CDR3 is TGTGCCAGCAGCCCCGACAGGGGGCGAGGTAGCAATCAGCCCCAGCATTTT. Protein sequence: CASSPDRGRGSNQPQHF.